This entry lists 23 T cell receptor beta chains sequenced from one sample in a study of beta chain features in type 1 diabetes. Expressed TCRB transcripts were sequenced because the isolated RNA had all been reverse transcribed beforehand. Sequenced by immunoSEQ multiplex PCR; TCRdb stores in-frame clones only, minus some. The sample lists approximately 40,000 clones, about 50% occurring once. Sample: stem cell memory CD4+ T cells from blood. The receptors here all came from a woman in her thirties in good health.

In this sample, this clone turned up a few times. CDR3 bases: TGTGCCAGCAGCTCTCTAGGGACAACCACGCCCTACGAGCAGTACTTC. Residues: CASSSLGTTTPYEQYF. The V and J genes are TRBV5-6 and TRBJ2-7, with a weak D call TRBD1 (6 bases). The CDR3 covers 16 residues. Germline V CDR1 and CDR2: SGHDT, YYEEEE. Trimming took 3 bases from V and 2 from J, leaving 18 bases between them.

Only a few counts were recorded for this clone. The chain uses TRBV6-1 and TRBJ1-1; possible D gene TRBD1, 5 bases. This CDR3 is 13 amino acids long. V was cut by 9 bases and J by 3 bases, with 14 bases left in between. The germline V gene has CDR1 MNHNS and CDR2 SASEGT. CDR3 sequence: CASPRQRDTEAFF. Written as DNA, the CDR3 is TGTGCCAGTCCCCGACAGAGAGACACTGAAGCTTTCTTT.

V usage is TRBV28 and J usage is TRBJ1-4; 7 nucleotides agree with TRBD1. Unmatched junction bases numbered 13, after V lost 6 bases and J lost 3 bases. The CDR3 runs 17 residues. Per the germline V gene, CDR1 is MDHEN and CDR2 is SYDVKM. The DNA of the CDR3 is TGTGCCAGCAGGACAGGGACAACCTACTCAGCTAATGAAAAACTGTTTTTT. It translates to CASRTGTTYSANEKLFF.

The chain recombines TRBV30 with TRBJ1-5; the D gene is possibly TRBD1 (5 bases). CDR1 is GTSNPN and CDR2 is SVGIG in the germline V gene (reference sequence). This CDR3 region has 15 residues. Trimming took 0 bases from V and 3 from J, leaving 12 bases between them. The CDR3 sequence is CAWSVRREDNQPQHF. The CDR3 region has the DNA TGTGCCTGGAGTGTACGCAGGGAGGACAATCAGCCCCAGCATTTT.

The CDR3 nucleotides read TGTGCCAGCAGCTTCCCTCAGGGAAGCTCCTACGAGCAGTACTTC. Encoded protein: CASSFPQGSSYEQYF. The V gene is TRBV7-9, the J gene TRBJ2-7, with TRBD1 as a possible D gene (5 bases). This CDR3 region has 15 residues. Looked up from germline, CDR1 is SEHNR and CDR2 is FQNEAQ (reference sequence). The V gene lost 3 bases and the J gene lost 0 bases, with 12 bases spanning the gap. The entire variable domain, with the rest obtained from reference TRBV7-9 and TRBJ2-7, is as follows: DTGVSQNPRHKITKRGQNVTFRCDPISEHNRLYWYRQTLGQGPEFLTYFQNEAQLEKSRLLSDRFSAERPKGSFSTLEIQRTEQGDSAMYLCASSFPQGSSYEQYFGPGTRLTVT.

V and J are TRBV12-5 and TRBJ2-5; a possible D gene is TRBD1 (5 bases). Looked up from germline, CDR1 is LGHNT and CDR2 is FRNRAP. Trimming left V 6 bases short and J 5 bases short, with 13 bases between. The CDR3 extends over 13 amino acids. The CDR3 bases are TGTGCTAGTGGCACCCAGGGTTGGGAGACCCAGTACTTC. It encodes CASGTQGWETQYF.

The gene calls are TRBV6-6 and TRBJ2-5; no reliable D call. V lost 6 bases and J lost 2, with 10 bases in between. The germline V gene encodes CDR1 MNHNY and CDR2 SVGAGI (reference sequence). This CDR3 has 13 residues. CDR3 sequence reads: CASRMGRQETQYF. DNA of the CDR3: TGTGCCAGCAGAATGGGCCGGCAAGAGACCCAGTACTTC.

CDR3 DNA sequence: TGTGCCAGCAGTCGCCGGGACAGGCTCAAAGATACGCAGTATTTT. Protein product: CASSRRDRLKDTQYF. The chain links TRBV7-2 to TRBJ2-3, with 8 bases matching TRBD1. The length of the CDR3 is 15 residues. V gave up 6 bases and J gave up 5 bases; unmatched junction bases: 10. Germline V gene sequence: CDR1 SGHTA, CDR2 FQGNSA.

V usage is TRBV28 and J usage is TRBJ1-5; TRBD1 matches 10 bases. There are 16 residues in the CDR3. V shed 6 bases, J shed 3 bases, and the junction held 8 bases outside the gene matches. Germline V gene lookup returns CDR1 MDHEN and CDR2 SYDVKM. CDR3 residues: CASRTGGAGNNQPQHF. The CDR3 DNA follows: TGTGCCAGCAGGACAGGGGGCGCGGGGAACAATCAGCCCCAGCATTTT.

The CDR3 bases are TGTGCCAGCAGCCCACCCGGACTAGCCAATGAGCAGTTCTTC. It is translated as CASSPPGLANEQFF. This sequence joins TRBV11-1 and TRBJ2-1; 8 positions match TRBD2. V was pared by 5 bases and J by 6 bases, with 6 bases of the junction left unmatched. The CDR3 spans 14 residues. In germline, CDR1 is SGHAT, CDR2 FQDESV (reference sequence).

Here the CDR3 reads CASSEALAGVEEQFF. In nucleotides, the CDR3 is TGTGCCAGCAGTGAAGCGCTAGCGGGAGTGGAGGAGCAGTTCTTC. The chain carries TRBV2 and TRBJ2-1, with 10 nucleotides matching TRBD2. This CDR3 region has 15 residues. The V gene's germline CDR1 is SNHLY and CDR2 FYNNEI. The V gene end was trimmed by 0 bases and the J gene end by 10 bases; junction bases not matched to a gene: 6.

This clone was detected a few times. V is TRBV5-1 and J is TRBJ2-5; D is unclear. Trimming stripped 3 bases from V and 1 base from J, with 7 bases between. CDR3 size: 13 residues. Germline V gene data show CDR1 as SGHRS and CDR2 as YFSETQ. This chain's CDR3 is CASSWAAQETQYF. The CDR3 region has the DNA TGCGCCAGCAGCTGGGCCGCCCAAGAGACCCAGTACTTC.

The J gene is TRBJ2-7, the V gene TRBV28; TRBD1 matches at 9 bases. This CDR3 has 13 amino acids. V lost 4 bases and J lost 3; bases outside the gene matches: 1. Germline values: CDR1 MDHEN, CDR2 SYDVKM. In nucleotides, the CDR3 is TGTGCCAGCAGTTCGGGACAGGGCTACGAGCAGTACTTC. It codes for CASSSGQGYEQYF.

V and J are TRBV19 and TRBJ1-5; 12 nucleotides align to TRBD1. V shed 5 bases and J 6 bases; nucleotides not matched to a gene: 5. Germline V CDR1 and CDR2: LNHDA, SQIVND (reference sequence). The CDR3 is 15 amino acids. The DNA of the CDR3 is TGTGCCAGTAGTTGGGGACAGGGGGCTATTCAGCCCCAGCATTTT. It codes for CASSWGQGAIQPQHF. Combining the CDR3 with reference TRBV19 and TRBJ1-5 gives the whole variable domain DGGITQSPKYLFRKEGQNVTLSCEQNLNHDAMYWYRQDPGQGLRLIYYSQIVNDFQKGDIAEGYSVSREKKESFPLTVTSAQKNPTAFYLCASSWGQGAIQPQHFGDGTRLSIL.

This clone has only a few counts. V is TRBV7-2 and J is TRBJ2-2; D call uncertain. In germline, CDR1 is SGHTA, CDR2 FQGNSA. The CDR3 is 15 amino acids. Deletions cut 5 bases from V and 1 base from J, with 11 bases between. Here the CDR3 DNA reads TGTGCCAGCAGCAGGAGACTTCAGAACACCGGGGAGCTGTTTTTT. Translated, it gives CASSRRLQNTGELFF.

The chain has TRBV5-1 and TRBJ2-1; D possibly corresponds to TRBD1 (6 bases). Per germline, CDR1 SGHRS and CDR2 YFSETQ. The length of the CDR3 is 12 residues. V shed 4 bases and J shed 8 bases, with 10 bases lying between them. The CDR3 here is CASSRTVDEQFF. DNA for the CDR3: TGCGCCAGCAGCAGGACAGTAGATGAGCAGTTCTTC.

This clone was counted between two and nine times. The V gene is TRBV18, the J gene TRBJ2-2, with D possibly being TRBD2 (5 bases). With 3 bases removed from V and 7 bases from J, the gap between germline ends came to 15 bases. The germline CDR1 and CDR2 sequences are KGHSH and LQKENI. CDR3 length equals 15 residues. The CDR3 sequence: CASSPEAEVRGELFF. The CDR3 DNA is TGTGCCAGCTCACCCGAAGCGGAGGTGCGCGGGGAGCTGTTTTTT.

This clone has at least ten counts. This sequence joins TRBV7-2 and TRBJ2-7, with 7 bases lining up with TRBD2. Trimming removed 5 bases from V and 1 base from J; junction bases left unmatched: 8. The CDR3 runs to 15 residues. Germline CDR1 SGHTA, CDR2 FQGNSA. The CDR3 loop is CASSTDPGGSYEQYF. The CDR3 DNA follows: TGTGCCAGCAGCACCGATCCGGGAGGATCCTACGAGCAGTACTTC.

This clone was detected a few times. The chain combines TRBV6-5 with TRBJ2-7; perhaps TRBD1 as D (5 bases). Germline CDR1 and CDR2: MNHEY and SVGAGI. V lost 2 bases and J 2 bases, leaving 10 bases between the germline ends. This CDR3 contains 14 residues. CDR3 DNA sequence: TGTGCCAGCAGTTACCAGGCAGGGACCTACGAGCAGTACTTC. Amino acids: CASSYQAGTYEQYF.

The chain joins TRBV6-6 to TRBJ2-3; 10 bases fit TRBD2. Looked up from germline, CDR1 is MNHNY and CDR2 is SVGAGI (reference sequence). V shed 2 bases and J 2 bases; nucleotides not matched to a gene: 4. The CDR3 has 16 amino acids. The CDR3 DNA follows: TGTGCCAGCAGTTACGCACTAGCGGGACTCACAGATACGCAGTATTTT. The encoded protein is CASSYALAGLTDTQYF.

This chain uses TRBV28 with TRBJ1-2, with 9 bases fitting TRBD1. V trimming: 5 bases; J trimming: 2 bases; junction bases outside the gene matches: 12. The CDR3 runs 17 residues. Germline V gene data show CDR1 as MDHEN and CDR2 as SYDVKM. CDR3 sequence reads: CASSGGAGTGPNYGYTF. The CDR3 DNA is TGTGCCAGCAGTGGGGGGGCCGGGACAGGGCCAAACTATGGCTACACCTTC.

The chain links TRBV28 to TRBJ2-1; 7 bases are a match to TRBD2. The V and J ends lost 2 bases and 0 bases, in that order; junction bases with no gene match: 4. CDR1 and CDR2 (germline): MDHEN, SYDVKM. The CDR3 totals 16 residues. CDR3 coding DNA: TGTGCCAGCAGTTTACTGGGCGGGAGCTCCTACAATGAGCAGTTCTTC. Its protein is CASSLLGGSSYNEQFF.

The CDR3 region is CSARQGPTDTQYF. The CDR3 DNA reads as TGCAGCGCCCGACAGGGGCCAACAGATACGCAGTATTTT. This rearrangement joins TRBV29-1 to TRBJ2-3; TRBD1 matches at 8 bases. In germline, CDR1 is SQVTM, CDR2 ANQGSEA. With V trimmed by 7 bases and J by 3 bases, 6 bases remained unmatched. The CDR3 is 13 residues long.